These 17 T cell receptor beta chains were sequenced from one sample in a study of T cells after yellow fever vaccination. One entry per CDR3 protein, called by TCRdb with MiXCR from the 5' RACE reads. The sample includes hundreds of thousands of distinct CDR3 sequences, 11% of them seen just once. Sequenced material: PBMCs, taken on the day of the first yellow fever vaccination. These receptors were collected from a man younger than 35 who received the YFV17D yellow fever vaccine.

This clonotype has a handful of counts. In nucleotides, the CDR3 is TGTGCCAGCAGCGGACTTTCAGCTAGCACAGATACGCAGTATTTT. As protein: CASSGLSASTDTQYF. J is TRBJ2-3 and V is TRBV2; possibly TRBD2 for D (5 bases). This CDR3 is built from 15 residues. Germline assignment: CDR1 SNHLY and CDR2 FYNNEI. V lost 6 bases and J lost 0, with 13 bases in between. Looking up the rest from reference TRBV2 and TRBJ2-3 gives the full variable domain: EPEVTQTPSHQVTQMGQEVILRCVPISNHLYFYWYRQILGQKVEFLVSFYNNEISEKSEIFDDQFSVERPDGSNFTLKIRSTKLEDSAMYFCASSGLSASTDTQYFGPGTRLTVL.

This chain uses TRBV5-1 with TRBJ2-5, with 11 positions matching TRBD1. From germline, CDR1 is SGHRS and CDR2 YFSETQ. The CDR3 sequence is 15 residues long. With 3 bases clipped from V and 1 base from J, the junction kept 2 bases outside the gene matches. The CDR3: CASSWTGGPQETQYF. The CDR3, as DNA: TGCGCCAGCAGCTGGACAGGGGGCCCCCAAGAGACCCAGTACTTC.

This clonotype appeared many times. The V gene is TRBV2, the J gene TRBJ2-1; 7 positions agree with TRBD1. The length of the CDR3 is 14 residues. CDR1 SNHLY and CDR2 FYNNEI come from the germline V gene. V lost 4 bases, J lost 6 bases, and 6 bases stayed unmatched. CDR3 residues: CASSASTGTNEQFF. For the CDR3, the DNA is TGTGCCAGCAGTGCGTCGACAGGGACCAATGAGCAGTTCTTC.

The rearrangement uses TRBV11-2 and TRBJ2-5, with 10 bases aligning to TRBD1. The CDR3 consists of 17 residues. J was trimmed by 5 bases and V by 5 bases; bases with no gene match: 14. Germline CDR1 and CDR2: SGHAT and FQNNGV. CDR3 coding DNA: TGTGCCAGCAGCCATCCCGGGACAGGGGCGGAATCGGAGACCCAGTACTTC. It yields the protein CASSHPGTGAESETQYF.

This clonotype was counted between two and nine times. This chain connects TRBV4-2 to TRBJ2-4; D call uncertain. From germline, CDR1 is LGHNA and CDR2 YNFKEQ. The CDR3 has 16 amino acids. V gave up 1 base and J gave up 0 bases, with 10 bases separating them. Written as DNA, the CDR3 is TGTGCCAGCAGCCAAGGTGCCCTTCTAGCCAAAAACATTCAGTACTTC. Amino acid sequence: CASSQGALLAKNIQYF.

This chain connects TRBV6-5 to TRBJ2-3, with TRBD1 matching over 12 bases. V gave up 8 bases and J gave up 4 bases; unmatched junction bases: 7. The CDR3 contains 15 residues. Germline V gene data show CDR1 as MNHEY and CDR2 as SVGAGI. The CDR3 loop reads CASLFGTGGSDTQYF. CDR3 bases: TGTGCCAGCCTCTTCGGGACAGGGGGCTCAGATACGCAGTATTTT.

In its sample, this clonotype was seen a few times. This rearrangement joins TRBV7-9 to TRBJ2-7; 7 bases line up with TRBD1. CDR1 is SEHNR, CDR2 FQNEAQ, per germline (reference sequence). The CDR3 sequence is 13 residues long. J was trimmed by 2 bases and V by 6 bases; bases with no gene match: 4. CDR3 loop: CASRGGQAYEQYF. The DNA for the CDR3 is TGTGCCAGCAGAGGAGGACAGGCCTACGAGCAGTACTTC.

This clonotype was counted between two and nine times. The chain recombines TRBV6-2 or TRBV6-3 with TRBJ1-1; tentatively, D is TRBD1 (5 bases). Germline V CDR1 and CDR2: MNHEY, SVGEGT. The germline V and J ends were trimmed by 5 bases and 2 bases, with 12 bases remaining between them. CDR3 length: 14 amino acids. CDR3: CASSRGPSNTEAFF. The CDR3 region has the DNA TGTGCCAGCAGTCGGGGACCGAGCAACACTGAAGCTTTCTTT.

This clonotype was found many times. The rearrangement joins TRBV7-2 to TRBJ2-2; D not resolved. Trimming removed 5 bases at V and 7 bases at J, with 17 bases between. CDR3 size: 15 residues. Germline V gives CDR1 SGHTA, CDR2 FQGNSA. CDR3 nucleotide sequence: TGTGCCAGCAGCAACCAAGTGGGGAAAGGCGGGGAGCTGTTTTTT. Amino acid sequence: CASSNQVGKGGELFF.

This clonotype was seen more than once but under ten times. V is TRBV13 and J is TRBJ1-4; D is unclear. Germline assignment: CDR1 PRHDT and CDR2 FYEKMQ (reference sequence). Trimming took 8 bases from V and 8 from J, leaving 12 bases between them. The length of the CDR3 is 12 residues. CDR3 in DNA: TGTGCCAGCTCCTCGGAAGGGGAAAAACTGTTTTTT. It encodes CASSSEGEKLFF.

The V call is TRBV13, the J call TRBJ1-2; 11 bases map to TRBD1. Trimming took 5 bases from V and 2 from J; bases not matched to a gene: 1. Germline loops: CDR1 PRHDT, CDR2 FYEKMQ (reference sequence). There are 14 residues in the CDR3. Here the CDR3 DNA reads TGTGCCAGCAGCCGGGACAGGGGGAACTATGGCTACACCTTC. Translating gives CASSRDRGNYGYTF.

This clonotype turned up a few times. The rearrangement uses TRBV19 and TRBJ1-1; possible D gene TRBD1, 6 bases. The CDR3 is made up of 14 amino acids. Trimming took 9 bases from V and 0 from J, leaving 14 bases between them. The V gene's germline CDR1 is LNHDA and CDR2 SQIVND (reference sequence). CDR3 amino acids: CASPGAYLNTEAFF. Written as DNA, the CDR3 is TGTGCCAGCCCAGGGGCATACTTGAACACTGAAGCTTTCTTT.

This clonotype was detected a few times. The CDR3 region is CASRDRMGYNEQFF. In nucleotides, the CDR3 is TGCGCCAGCAGGGACAGGATGGGGTACAATGAGCAGTTCTTC. The chain recombines TRBV5-1 with TRBJ2-1; 7 bases fit TRBD1. Germline V gene lookup returns CDR1 SGHRS and CDR2 YFSETQ. The CDR3 runs 14 residues. J gave up 4 bases and V 5 bases, and 6 bases lay outside the gene matches. Complete variable domain (other parts from reference TRBV5-1 and TRBJ2-1): KAGVTQTPRYLIKTRGQQVTLSCSPISGHRSVSWYQQTPGQGLQFLFEYFSETQRNKGNFPGRFSGRQFSNSRSEMNVSTLELGDSALYLCASRDRMGYNEQFFGPGTRLTVL.

In its sample, this clonotype was seen a few times. The V and J genes are TRBV7-8 and TRBJ1-2, with D unclear. V dropped 5 bases and J dropped 8 bases, with 15 bases sitting between them. The CDR3 has 13 amino acids. Germline CDR1 and CDR2: SGHVS and FQNEAQ. The CDR3 DNA reads as TGTGCCAGCAGCCTCATGGATAAGAACGGCTACACCTTC. This codes for CASSLMDKNGYTF.

The chain uses TRBV4-1 and TRBJ1-4; D unclear. The CDR3 has 12 residues. Germline assignment: CDR1 MGHRA and CDR2 YSYEKL. The V and J ends lost 1 base and 7 bases respectively, with 4 bases between them. CDR3 sequence reads: CASSQVAEKLFF. Here the CDR3 DNA reads TGCGCCAGCAGCCAAGTGGCTGAAAAACTGTTTTTT.

J is TRBJ1-1 and V is TRBV11-2, with no clear D. Germline V gene sequence: CDR1 SGHAT, CDR2 FQNNGV. V shed 3 bases and J shed 2 bases, with 7 bases lying between them. This CDR3 region has 13 residues. This CDR3 reads CASSFEPNTEAFF. CDR3 in DNA: TGTGCCAGCAGCTTCGAGCCTAACACTGAAGCTTTCTTT.

This clonotype was detected a few times. V gene TRBV9 combines with J gene TRBJ2-3; D unclear. This CDR3 is 13 amino acids long. Germline V CDR1 and CDR2: SGDLS, YYNGEE. V shed 2 bases and J shed 5 bases, with 9 bases lying between them. The CDR3 sequence: CASSVSVLDTQYF. For the CDR3, the DNA is TGTGCCAGCAGCGTTTCGGTATTAGATACGCAGTATTTT.